The T cell receptor (beta chain) described here comes from a study of shared clonotypes between healthy human individuals. Trimming pared 3 bases from V and 8 bases from J, leaving 14 bases between. The CDR3 totals 15 residues. The germline V gene has CDR1 MNHEY and CDR2 SVGAGI. The table came from immunoSEQ multiplex PCR; TCRdb's copy has only in-frame clones and leaves some out. The sample consists of just over 2,000,000 clones, approximately 94% of them appearing once. CD45RO-negative, CCR7-selected cells formed the naive CD8 fraction, which excluded terminally differentiated effector memory CD45RA+ cells. All the donors were Caucasian adults who lived in Nashville, Tennessee.

This sequence originates from a young man in good health. The V call is TRBV6-5, the J call TRBJ1-6; D may be TRBD1 (5 bases). The sequenced sample was naive CD8+ T cells sorted from blood. This CDR3 is CASSYIRTGDSPLHF. The DNA of the CDR3 is TGTGCCAGCAGTTATATCAGAACAGGAGATTCACCCCTCCACTTT.